Each of the 18 T cell receptor beta chains below was sequenced from the same sample in a study of OX40 agonist ivuxolimab in advanced cancers. Repertoires were generated with immunoSEQ multiplex PCR, while TCRdb's copy carries only in-frame clones and drops some. In the table there are tens of thousands of clones, approximately 90% of which are singletons. Sequencing was performed on CD4+ or CD8+ T cells sorted from blood, taken in a trial of the OX40 agonist ivuxolimab. The receptors come from an adult with an advanced solid tumor such as melanoma, head and neck, liver or kidney cancer.

This clone showed up just a few times. This chain connects TRBV27 to TRBJ1-1, with TRBD1 identical over 10 bases. The CDR3 length is 13 residues. Germline CDR1 is MNHEY and CDR2 is SMNVEV (reference sequence). The J segment lost 4 bases and the V segment lost 6 bases, leaving 2 bases of the junction unmatched. The CDR3 is CASRTGGITEAFF. The CDR3 DNA is TGTGCCAGCAGGACAGGGGGCATCACTGAAGCTTTCTTT.

The chain is built from TRBV5-3 and TRBJ2-7; the D is unclear. TRBV5-3 is annotated as an ORF whose role is uncertain. This CDR3 is 14 amino acids long. V lost 0 bases to trimming and J lost 0 bases, with 7 bases between them. The DNA for the CDR3 is TGTGCCAGAAGCTTGGTAGGGCCCTCCTACGAGCAGTACTTC. Its protein is CARSLVGPSYEQYF.

The chain uses TRBV7-2 and TRBJ2-7, with 9 positions matching TRBD1. This CDR3 is built from 17 residues. V shed 5 bases, J shed 3 bases, and the junction held 14 bases outside the gene matches. Looked up from germline, CDR1 is SGHTA and CDR2 is FQGNSA. The CDR3, as DNA: TGTGCCAGCAGCCAAGGGACAGGGTCTCTCATCTTCTACGAGCAGTACTTC. This gives the protein CASSQGTGSLIFYEQYF.

The genes are TRBV10-2 and TRBJ1-2; no clear D. Germline V lookup: CDR1 WSHSY, CDR2 SAAADI. CDR3 size: 15 residues. Trimming cost V 3 bases and J 4 bases, with 15 bases left between them. The CDR3 loop reads CASSDYFPQSYGYTF. In DNA, the CDR3 is TGCGCCAGCAGTGACTACTTCCCCCAAAGCTATGGCTACACCTTC.

The chain combines TRBV7-9 with TRBJ2-2; unclear D gene. Germline CDR1 is SEHNR and CDR2 is FQNEAQ (reference sequence). The germline V and J ends were trimmed by 3 bases and 6 bases, with 20 bases remaining between them. The CDR3 runs 17 residues. The CDR3 DNA reads as TGTGCCAGCAGCTTGACGACTCTCCCCGACTGGCCCGGGGAGCTGTTTTTT. Residues: CASSLTTLPDWPGELFF.

The V and J genes are TRBV7-9 and TRBJ2-1; the D gene could be TRBD1 or TRBD2 (5 bases each). Germline V gives CDR1 SEHNR, CDR2 FQNEAQ (reference sequence). V lost 5 bases, J lost 2 bases, and 13 bases lay in between. This CDR3 spans 15 amino acids. The CDR3 DNA follows: TGTGCCAGCAGCCGGGACCCAGGGACCTACAATGAGCAGTTCTTC. Protein sequence: CASSRDPGTYNEQFF.

V is TRBV2 and J is TRBJ2-1; D unresolved. V lost 7 bases, J lost 5 bases, and 3 bases lay in between. The CDR3 has 10 amino acids. Germline-derived CDR1 and CDR2 are SNHLY and FYNNEI. The CDR3 loop is CASIDNEQFF. The CDR3 coding sequence is TGTGCCAGCATTGACAATGAGCAGTTCTTC.

This clone was detected a few times. The chain is built from TRBV13 and TRBJ2-2; D may be TRBD1 or TRBD2 (5 bases each). CDR3 size: 14 residues. Per germline, CDR1 PRHDT and CDR2 FYEKMQ (reference sequence). Trimming took off 5 bases at V and 7 bases at J, with 14 bases between the two ends. This chain's CDR3 is CASSPGRGIGELFF. CDR3 in DNA: TGTGCCAGCAGCCCGGGACGGGGTATCGGGGAGCTGTTTTTT.

This chain joins TRBV5-1 and TRBJ2-7; unclear D gene. This CDR3 is built from 14 residues. The germline CDR1 and CDR2 sequences are SGHRS and YFSETQ. V lost 0 bases and J lost 1, with 8 bases in between. The CDR3 protein is CASSLASPSYEQYF. The CDR3 DNA reads TGCGCCAGCAGCTTGGCCAGTCCATCCTACGAGCAGTACTTC.

This clone was recorded only once. In nucleotides, the CDR3 is TGTGCCAGCTTTGGACAGAACACTGAAGCTTTCTTT. Encoded protein: CASFGQNTEAFF. J is TRBJ1-1 and V is TRBV18, with a possible D match to TRBD1 (5 bases). The ends were cut back, 7 bases at V and 1 base at J, with 7 bases in the middle. The length of the CDR3 is 12 residues. Germline CDR1 is KGHSH and CDR2 is LQKENI. The whole variable domain, remainder taken from reference TRBV18 and TRBJ1-1, is NAGVMQNPRHLVRRRGQEARLRCSPMKGHSHVYWYRQLPEEGLKFMVYLQKENIIDESGMPKERFSAEFPKEGPSILRIQQVVRGDSAAYFCASFGQNTEAFFGQGTRLTVV.

The chain carries TRBV5-1 and TRBJ1-1; 7 bases are a match to TRBD1. Trimming took 4 bases from V and 1 from J; bases not matched to a gene: 7. This CDR3 is built from 15 residues. Germline CDR1 is SGHRS and CDR2 is YFSETQ. The CDR3 coding sequence is TGCGCCAGCAGCGAATCGACAGGGAAGAACACTGAAGCTTTCTTT. It is translated as CASSESTGKNTEAFF.

This chain links TRBV10-1 with TRBJ2-7; D ambiguous. The CDR3 has 14 residues. The V and J ends lost 0 bases and 0 bases respectively, with 6 bases between them. Germline lookup yields CDR1 WNHNN and CDR2 SYGVQD (reference sequence). The CDR3 nucleotides read TGCGCCAGCAGTGAGTCGGGCGGCTCCTACGAGCAGTACTTC. It codes for CASSESGGSYEQYF.

The genes are TRBV19 and TRBJ2-7; maybe TRBD2 (7 bases). V lost 7 bases and J lost 5, with 12 bases in between. Germline V gives CDR1 LNHDA, CDR2 SQIVND (reference sequence). The CDR3 loop spans 12 amino acids. CDR3 protein: CASMGGQDEQYF. In DNA form, the CDR3 reads TGTGCCAGTATGGGGGGGCAGGACGAGCAGTACTTC.

The chain uses TRBV19 and TRBJ2-5; D gene ambiguous. V lost 3 bases and J 2 bases, leaving 10 bases between the germline ends. This CDR3 has 14 residues. Germline V gene data show CDR1 as LNHDA and CDR2 as SQIVND (reference sequence). The CDR3 DNA sequence: TGTGCCAGTAGTATCTCCGGCCCTCAAGAGACCCAGTACTTC. It is translated as CASSISGPQETQYF. Variable domain in full (rest from reference TRBV19 and TRBJ2-5): DGGITQSPKYLFRKEGQNVTLSCEQNLNHDAMYWYRQDPGQGLRLIYYSQIVNDFQKGDIAEGYSVSREKKESFPLTVTSAQKNPTAFYLCASSISGPQETQYFGPGTRLLVL.

J is TRBJ2-7 and V is TRBV5-4, with TRBD1 identical over 9 bases. The germline CDR1 and CDR2 sequences are SGHNT and YYREEE (reference sequence). Trimming cost V 0 bases and J 3 bases; bases outside gene matches: 4. The CDR3 spans 15 residues. CDR3 coding DNA: TGTGCCAGCAGCTTGGAGGGACAGGGAATCTACGAGCAGTACTTC. Translated, it gives CASSLEGQGIYEQYF.

The chain links TRBV27 to TRBJ1-1; maybe TRBD1 (6 bases). The CDR3 spans 14 residues. Germline CDR1 MNHEY, CDR2 SMNVEV (reference sequence). The germline V and J ends were trimmed by 5 bases and 9 bases, with 19 bases remaining between them. This CDR3 reads CASSRRGGLPQAFF. The CDR3 DNA reads TGTGCCAGCAGTAGGCGCGGGGGCTTGCCGCAAGCTTTCTTT.

This rearrangement joins TRBV27 to TRBJ1-1; D remains unclear. This CDR3 region has 11 residues. The V end was cut by 9 bases, the J end by 9 bases, with 14 bases between. Germline CDR1 reads MNHEY; CDR2 reads SMNVEV (reference sequence). The CDR3 reads CASRHSLKAFF. CDR3 nucleotides: TGTGCCAGTAGACACTCGCTTAAAGCTTTCTTT.

The chain recombines TRBV27 with TRBJ1-5; 7 bases are shared with TRBD1. In germline, CDR1 is MNHEY, CDR2 SMNVEV (reference sequence). The CDR3 sequence is 13 residues long. V lost 7 bases to trimming and J lost 7 bases; unmatched junction nucleotides: 7. The CDR3 sequence is CASNQGVGQPQHF. In nucleotides, the CDR3 is TGTGCCAGCAATCAGGGGGTAGGACAGCCCCAGCATTTT.